Given below is one T cell receptor (beta chain) in context. What it binds is not known. The CDR3 has 15 residues. Germline CDR1 LNHNV, CDR2 YYDKDF (reference sequence). V shed 2 bases and J 3 bases; nucleotides not matched to a gene: 1. The source material, RNA transcripts, was used to amplify TCR beta CDR3 regions. Researchers ran a first-round RT-PCR on the TCR CDR3 using the HTBI primer set. TCRdb used MiXCR to reprocess the multiplex PCR reads, holding one entry per CDR3 protein. The sample contains around 700,000 distinct CDR3 sequences, 18% of which appear only once. This record comes from a study of T cells in Graves' hyperthyroidism and ophthalmopathy. Study results and caveats: Separation of ophthalmopathy from stable hyperthyroidism was achieved by a 13 V-J model. It was a median approximately 6 months before onset that the model predicted ophthalmopathy.

The TCR was taken from a woman aged 50 to 60 with Graves' hyperthyroidism that later progressed to Graves' ophthalmopathy. J is TRBJ2-2 and V is TRBV15; TRBD1 matches at 9 bases. The sequenced sample was blood. The CDR3 is CATSRRTGDTGELFF. The DNA for the CDR3 is TGTGCCACCAGCAGAAGGACAGGGGACACCGGGGAGCTGTTTTTT. Full variable domain (remainder filled in from reference TRBV15 and TRBJ2-2): DAMVIQNPRYQVTQFGKPVTLSCSQTLNHNVMYWYQQKSSQAPKLLFHYYDKDFNNEADTPDNFQSRRPNTSFCFLDIRSPGLGDTAMYLCATSRRTGDTGELFFGEGSRLTVL.